Listed below are T cell receptor beta chains from one sample, sequenced in a study of CD8+CD57+ T cells in acquired aplastic anemia. TCRdb re-analysed the reads in MiXCR, keeping a single row per CDR3 protein. In the table there are fewer than 100,000 distinct CDR3 sequences, approximately 46% of which are singletons. The specimen was sorted CD4+, CD8+, or CD8+CD57+ T cells (not recorded which) from PBMCs. The receptors come from a human donor in good health, serving as a control. Both conserved end residues are part of each CDR3. The D gene is left open where the match is weak. Rows give clone size only sometimes, using once, few, many, or a class for an expanded clone.

v_gene,d_gene,abundance,j_gene,CDR3aa,CDR3nt
TRBV6-1,TRBD1,few,TRBJ1-2,CASSPGTGWYGYTF,TGTGCCAGCAGTCCCGGGACAGGGTGGTATGGCTACACCTTC
TRBV2,-,-,TRBJ1-2,CASRWGAANYGYTF,TGTGCCAGCAGATGGGGGGCAGCTAACTATGGCTACACCTTC
TRBV14,-,many,TRBJ2-7,CASSQGARYEQYF,TGTGCCAGCAGCCAGGGGGCTCGGTACGAGCAGTACTTC
TRBV29-1,-,-,TRBJ2-1,CSVEVAYNEQFF,TGCAGCGTTGAGGTAGCATACAATGAGCAGTTCTTC
TRBV5-8,-,many,TRBJ2-5,CASSSPDSIETQYF,TGTGCCAGCAGCTCCCCGGACAGTATAGAGACCCAGTACTTC
TRBV9,-,many,TRBJ1-2,CASSVGDNYGYTF,TGTGCCAGCAGCGTAGGGGACAACTATGGCTACACCTTC
TRBV11-2,TRBD1,-,TRBJ2-3,CASSTWDRVTDTQYF,TGTGCCAGCAGCACCTGGGACAGGGTCACAGATACGCAGTATTTT
TRBV9,TRBD2,-,TRBJ2-7,CASSVGLAGEAYEQYF,TGTGCCAGCAGCGTAGGACTAGCGGGGGAAGCCTACGAGCAGTACTTC
TRBV20-1,-,-,TRBJ2-3,CSARDLGRHMKSTDTQYF,TGCAGTGCTAGAGATCTCGGTCGGCACATGAAAAGCACAGATACGCAGTATTTT
TRBV9,TRBD1,few,TRBJ1-4,CASSATGTGGNEKLFF,TGTGCCAGCAGCGCCACCGGGACAGGGGGCAATGAAAAACTGTTTTTT
TRBV5-1,-,-,TRBJ2-7,CASSLAESYEQYF,TGCGCCAGCAGCTTGGCCGAGTCCTACGAGCAGTACTTC
TRBV7-2,-,-,TRBJ1-2,CASSSTGYGYTF,TGTGCCAGCAGCTCGACAGGCTATGGCTACACCTTC
TRBV25-1,-,-,TRBJ2-3,CASSRASAHTDTQYF,TGTGCCAGCAGTAGAGCTAGCGCACACACAGATACGCAGTATTTT
TRBV6-1,-,many,TRBJ1-2,CASSEEPTGSYGYTF,TGTGCCAGCAGTGAAGAGCCTACAGGGAGCTATGGCTACACCTTC
TRBV7-1,TRBD2,many,TRBJ2-3,CASRSESGGPPNTDTQYF,TGTGCCAGCAGGTCAGAGTCGGGAGGCCCCCCCAACACAGATACGCAGTATTTT
TRBV25-1,-,few,TRBJ1-1,CASNYGNTEAFF,TGTGCCAGCAATTACGGGAACACTGAAGCTTTCTTT
TRBV3-1,TRBD1,-,TRBJ1-1,CASGTGDLNTEAFF,TGTGCCAGCGGTACAGGGGACCTGAACACTGAAGCTTTCTTT
TRBV27,TRBD1,-,TRBJ1-6,CASKGQGWSSPLHF,TGTGCCAGCAAGGGACAGGGATGGAGTTCACCCCTCCACTTT
TRBV29-1,-,-,TRBJ2-5,CSAPSGTRRETQYF,TGCAGCGCTCCATCCGGGACGAGGCGGGAGACCCAGTACTTC
TRBV5-4,-,many,TRBJ1-2,CASSPDRAAYGYTF,TGTGCCAGCAGCCCTGACAGAGCAGCTTATGGCTACACCTTC
TRBV2,TRBD1,few,TRBJ2-2,CASSWDRGRTGELFF,TGTGCCAGCAGTTGGGACAGGGGTCGCACCGGGGAGCTGTTTTTT
TRBV2,TRBD1,-,TRBJ1-2,CASRQGNGYTF,TGTGCCAGCAGACAGGGGAATGGCTACACCTTC
TRBV4-1,TRBD2,-,TRBJ2-5,CASSQEQAGGQETQYF,TGCGCCAGCAGCCAAGAACAAGCGGGGGGCCAAGAGACCCAGTACTTC
TRBV11-2,TRBD1,many,TRBJ2-7,CASSPNPLDRGHYEQYF,TGTGCCAGCAGCCCTAATCCCTTGGACAGGGGGCACTACGAGCAGTACTTC
TRBV29-1,TRBD2,many,TRBJ2-2,CSARGGSVANTGELFF,TGCAGCGCCCGGGGGGGTAGCGTCGCGAACACCGGGGAGCTGTTTTTT
TRBV29-1,-,-,TRBJ2-5,CSVGGLWETQYF,TGCAGCGTGGGGGGACTGTGGGAGACCCAGTACTTC
TRBV19,-,many,TRBJ2-3,CASRTGFWADTQYF,TGTGCCAGCCGTACAGGGTTTTGGGCAGATACGCAGTATTTT